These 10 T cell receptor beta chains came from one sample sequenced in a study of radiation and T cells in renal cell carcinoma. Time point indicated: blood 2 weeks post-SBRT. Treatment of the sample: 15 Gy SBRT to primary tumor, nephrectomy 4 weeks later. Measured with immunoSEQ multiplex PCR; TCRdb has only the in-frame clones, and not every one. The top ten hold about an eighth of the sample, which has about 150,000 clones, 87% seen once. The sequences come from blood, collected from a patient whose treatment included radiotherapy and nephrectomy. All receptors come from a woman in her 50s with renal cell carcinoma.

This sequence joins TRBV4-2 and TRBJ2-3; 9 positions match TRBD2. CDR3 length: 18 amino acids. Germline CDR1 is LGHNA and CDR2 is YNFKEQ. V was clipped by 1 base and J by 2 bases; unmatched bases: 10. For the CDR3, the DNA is TGTGCCAGCAGCCAAGGGGCCTTGCGGGGGGGGTACACAGATACGCAGTATTTT. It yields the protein CASSQGALRGGYTDTQYF.

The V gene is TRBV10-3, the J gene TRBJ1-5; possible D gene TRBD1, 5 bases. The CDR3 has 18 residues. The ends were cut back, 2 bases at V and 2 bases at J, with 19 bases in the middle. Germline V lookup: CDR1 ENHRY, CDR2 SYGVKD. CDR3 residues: CAISEDDIQVPGNQPQHF. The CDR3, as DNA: TGTGCCATCAGTGAGGACGATATACAGGTACCCGGCAATCAGCCCCAGCATTTT.

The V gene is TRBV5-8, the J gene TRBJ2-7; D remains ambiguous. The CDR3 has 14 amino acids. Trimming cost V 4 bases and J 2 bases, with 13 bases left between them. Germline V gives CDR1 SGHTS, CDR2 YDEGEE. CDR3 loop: CASSPWAPTYEQYF. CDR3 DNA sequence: TGTGCCAGCAGCCCCTGGGCGCCAACCTACGAGCAGTACTTC.

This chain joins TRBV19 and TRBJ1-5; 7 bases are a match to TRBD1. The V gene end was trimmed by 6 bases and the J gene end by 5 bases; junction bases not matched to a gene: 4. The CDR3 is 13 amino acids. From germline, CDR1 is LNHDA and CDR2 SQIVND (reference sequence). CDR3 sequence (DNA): TGTGCCAGTAGCACAACAGGGGATCAGCCCCAGCATTTT. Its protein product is CASSTTGDQPQHF.

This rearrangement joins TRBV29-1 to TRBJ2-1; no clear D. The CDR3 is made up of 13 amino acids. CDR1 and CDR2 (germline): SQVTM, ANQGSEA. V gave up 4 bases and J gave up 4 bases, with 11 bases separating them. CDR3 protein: CSVGQTSYNEQFF. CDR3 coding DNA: TGCAGCGTTGGTCAGACTTCTTACAATGAGCAGTTCTTC.

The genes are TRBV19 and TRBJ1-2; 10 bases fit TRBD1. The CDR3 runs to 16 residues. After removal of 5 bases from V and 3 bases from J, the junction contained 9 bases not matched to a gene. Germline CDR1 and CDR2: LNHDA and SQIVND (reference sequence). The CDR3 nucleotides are TGTGCCAGTAGTTCCCGGACAGGGGGAAAAGACTATGGCTACACCTTC. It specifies CASSSRTGGKDYGYTF. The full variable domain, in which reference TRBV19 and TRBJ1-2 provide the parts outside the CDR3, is DGGITQSPKYLFRKEGQNVTLSCEQNLNHDAMYWYRQDPGQGLRLIYYSQIVNDFQKGDIAEGYSVSREKKESFPLTVTSAQKNPTAFYLCASSSRTGGKDYGYTFGSGTRLTVV.

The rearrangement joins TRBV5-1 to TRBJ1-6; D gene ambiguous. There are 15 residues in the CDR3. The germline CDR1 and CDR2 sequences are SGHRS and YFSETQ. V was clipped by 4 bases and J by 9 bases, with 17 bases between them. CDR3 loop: CASSAPDGAFSPLHF. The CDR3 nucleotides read TGCGCCAGCAGCGCACCGGACGGTGCTTTTTCACCCCTCCACTTT.

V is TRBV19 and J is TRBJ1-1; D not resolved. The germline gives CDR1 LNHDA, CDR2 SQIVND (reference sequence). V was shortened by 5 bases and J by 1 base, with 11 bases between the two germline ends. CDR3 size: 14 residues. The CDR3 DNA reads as TGTGCCAGTAGTTATTACCTAGGGAACACTGAAGCTTTCTTT. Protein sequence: CASSYYLGNTEAFF.

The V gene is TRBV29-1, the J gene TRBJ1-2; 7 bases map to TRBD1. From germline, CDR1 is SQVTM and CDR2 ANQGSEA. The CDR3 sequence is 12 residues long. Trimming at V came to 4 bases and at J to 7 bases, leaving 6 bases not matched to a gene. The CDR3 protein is CSVVTGNTGYTF. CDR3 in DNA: TGCAGCGTTGTGACAGGGAACACTGGCTACACCTTC.

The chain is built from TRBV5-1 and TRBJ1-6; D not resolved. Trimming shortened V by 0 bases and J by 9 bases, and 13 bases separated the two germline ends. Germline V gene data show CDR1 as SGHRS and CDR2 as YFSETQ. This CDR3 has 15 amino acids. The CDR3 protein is CASSLAPEASSPLHF. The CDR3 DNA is TGCGCCAGCAGCTTGGCCCCCGAGGCAAGTTCACCCCTCCACTTT.